These T cell receptor beta chains were read from a single sample in a study of T cell responses to AZD1222 COVID-19 vaccine. Repertoires were generated with immunoSEQ multiplex PCR, while TCRdb's copy carries only in-frame clones and drops some. The sample shows over 85,000 clones, around 90% of them seen only once. Source: peripheral blood, taken on day 0 of AZD1222 vaccination. Receptor source: an adult in good health. The CDR3 runs from the conserved cysteine through the conserved F or W. The D gene is left open where the match is weak. Size is omitted from some rows. Given values are once, few, many or a class for expanded clones.

V gene: TRBV6-5
D gene: .
CDR3 length: 15
clone size: .
J gene: TRBJ1-1
CDR3 DNA: TGTGCCAGCAGTCGCCGACGGGTCATGAACACTGAAGCTTTCTTT
CDR3 protein: CASSRRRVMNTEAFF

V gene: TRBV11-2
D gene: .
CDR3 length: 13
clone size: .
J gene: TRBJ1-3
CDR3 DNA: TGTGCCAGCAGCCAGGGTCGGGGAAACACCATATATTTT
CDR3 protein: CASSQGRGNTIYF

V gene: TRBV19
D gene: .
CDR3 length: 12
clone size: .
J gene: TRBJ1-5
CDR3 DNA: TGTGCCAGTCGGCGCCGCAATCAGCCCCAGCATTTT
CDR3 protein: CASRRRNQPQHF

V gene: TRBV9
D gene: .
CDR3 length: 15
clone size: .
J gene: TRBJ1-1
CDR3 DNA: TGTGCCAGCAGTGAGGGCCCTACCCTGAACACTGAAGCTTTCTTT
CDR3 protein: CASSEGPTLNTEAFF

V gene: TRBV7-2
D gene: TRBD1
CDR3 length: 14
clone size: .
J gene: TRBJ1-1
CDR3 DNA: TGTGCCAGCAGCTTGTGGACAGGGCAGACTGAAGCTTTCTTT
CDR3 protein: CASSLWTGQTEAFF

V gene: TRBV6-2/TRBV6-3
D gene: TRBD1
CDR3 length: 14
clone size: once
J gene: TRBJ1-1
CDR3 DNA: TGTGCCAGCAGTTCGACAGGGGTTGGCACTGAAGCTTTCTTT
CDR3 protein: CASSSTGVGTEAFF

V gene: TRBV9
D gene: .
CDR3 length: 14
clone size: .
J gene: TRBJ1-6
CDR3 DNA: TGTGCCAGCAGCCCGAGCGGACGGGATTCACCCCTCCACTTT
CDR3 protein: CASSPSGRDSPLHF

V gene: TRBV5-1
D gene: .
CDR3 length: 13
clone size: .
J gene: TRBJ1-1
CDR3 DNA: TGCGCCAGCAGCTTGCGACAGATCGGTGAAACTTTCTTT
CDR3 protein: CASSLRQIGETFF

V gene: TRBV4-1
D gene: .
CDR3 length: 13
clone size: .
J gene: TRBJ1-1
CDR3 DNA: TGCGCCAGCAGCCAAGTCGTGGGAACTGAAGCTTTCTTT
CDR3 protein: CASSQVVGTEAFF

V gene: TRBV7-8
D gene: .
CDR3 length: 15
clone size: .
J gene: TRBJ2-3
CDR3 DNA: TGTGCCAGCAGGGATGGGCGGGATCCCACAGATACGCAGTATTTT
CDR3 protein: CASRDGRDPTDTQYF

V gene: TRBV4-3
D gene: .
CDR3 length: 18
clone size: .
J gene: TRBJ1-5
CDR3 DNA: TGCGCCAGCAGCCAAGCCCGGTGGATGGGTGTGGAAGGTCAGCCCCAGCATTTT
CDR3 protein: CASSQARWMGVEGQPQHF

V gene: TRBV19
D gene: .
CDR3 length: 13
clone size: .
J gene: TRBJ1-6
CDR3 DNA: TGTGCCAGTAGTTCCCCCCCGGGGTCACCCCTCCACTTT
CDR3 protein: CASSSPPGSPLHF

V gene: TRBV9
D gene: TRBD2
CDR3 length: 16
clone size: .
J gene: TRBJ2-1
CDR3 DNA: TGTGCCAGCAGCTTTACTAGCGGGGGCTCCTACAATGAGCAGTTCTTC
CDR3 protein: CASSFTSGGSYNEQFF

V gene: TRBV5-1
D gene: TRBD2
CDR3 length: 16
clone size: .
J gene: TRBJ2-7
CDR3 DNA: TGCGCCAGCAGCCCGGGGGGGGCGCAGGCGTACTACGAGCAGTACTTC
CDR3 protein: CASSPGGAQAYYEQYF

V gene: TRBV18
D gene: .
CDR3 length: 14
clone size: .
J gene: TRBJ2-5
CDR3 DNA: TGTGCCAGCTCACCATCGGGCCAACAAGAGACCCAGTACTTC
CDR3 protein: CASSPSGQQETQYF

V gene: TRBV5-1
D gene: TRBD1
CDR3 length: 14
clone size: .
J gene: TRBJ2-7
CDR3 DNA: TGCGCCAGCAGCTGGACAGGTGCACCCTACGAGCAGTACTTC
CDR3 protein: CASSWTGAPYEQYF

V gene: TRBV2
D gene: TRBD1
CDR3 length: 15
clone size: .
J gene: TRBJ1-6
CDR3 DNA: TGTGCCAGCAATCGGGACAGAACTCTTAATTCACCCCTCCACTTT
CDR3 protein: CASNRDRTLNSPLHF